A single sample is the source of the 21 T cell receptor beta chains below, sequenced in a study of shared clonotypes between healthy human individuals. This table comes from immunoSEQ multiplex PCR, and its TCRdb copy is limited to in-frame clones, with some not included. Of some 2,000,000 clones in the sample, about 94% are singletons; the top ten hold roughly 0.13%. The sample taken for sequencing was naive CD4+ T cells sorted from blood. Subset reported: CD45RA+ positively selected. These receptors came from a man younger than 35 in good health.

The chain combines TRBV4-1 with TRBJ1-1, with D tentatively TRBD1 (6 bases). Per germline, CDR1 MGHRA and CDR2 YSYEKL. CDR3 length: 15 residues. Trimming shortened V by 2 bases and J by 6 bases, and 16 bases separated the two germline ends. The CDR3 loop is CASSQWQGMFSEAFF. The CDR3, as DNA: TGCGCCAGCAGCCAATGGCAGGGGATGTTTTCTGAAGCTTTCTTT.

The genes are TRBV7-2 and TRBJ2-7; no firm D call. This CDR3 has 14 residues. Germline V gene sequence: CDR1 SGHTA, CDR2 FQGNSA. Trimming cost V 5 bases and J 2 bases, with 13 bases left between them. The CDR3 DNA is TGTGCCAGCAGCCGGGCTGGGCTCGCCTACGAGCAGTACTTC. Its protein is CASSRAGLAYEQYF. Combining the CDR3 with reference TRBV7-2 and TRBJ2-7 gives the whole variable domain GAGVSQSPSNKVTEKGKDVELRCDPISGHTALYWYRQSLGQGLEFLIYFQGNSAPDKSGLPSDRFSAERTGGSVSTLTIQRTQQEDSAVYLCASSRAGLAYEQYFGPGTRLTVT.

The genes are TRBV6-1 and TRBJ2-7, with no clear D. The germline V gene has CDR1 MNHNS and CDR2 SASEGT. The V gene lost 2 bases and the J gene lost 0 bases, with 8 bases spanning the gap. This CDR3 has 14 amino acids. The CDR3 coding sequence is TGTGCCAGCAGTGAAAAGAAGGCCTCCTACGAGCAGTACTTC. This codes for CASSEKKASYEQYF.

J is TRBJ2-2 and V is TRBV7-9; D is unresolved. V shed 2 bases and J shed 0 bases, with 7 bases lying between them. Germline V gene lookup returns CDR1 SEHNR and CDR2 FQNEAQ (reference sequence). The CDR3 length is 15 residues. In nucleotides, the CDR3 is TGTGCCAGCAGCTTAAGTGGCTCGAACACCGGGGAGCTGTTTTTT. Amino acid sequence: CASSLSGSNTGELFF.

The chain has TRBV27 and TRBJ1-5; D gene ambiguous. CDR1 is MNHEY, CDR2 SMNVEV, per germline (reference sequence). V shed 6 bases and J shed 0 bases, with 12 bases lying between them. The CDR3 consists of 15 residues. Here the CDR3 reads CASRRWNHSNQPQHF. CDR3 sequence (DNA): TGTGCCAGCAGACGCTGGAACCATAGCAATCAGCCCCAGCATTTT.

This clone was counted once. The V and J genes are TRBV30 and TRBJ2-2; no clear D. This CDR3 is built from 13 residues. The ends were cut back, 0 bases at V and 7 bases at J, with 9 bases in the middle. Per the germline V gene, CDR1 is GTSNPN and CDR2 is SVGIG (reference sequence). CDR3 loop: CAWSVKGVGELFF. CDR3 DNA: TGTGCCTGGAGTGTAAAGGGCGTCGGGGAGCTGTTTTTT. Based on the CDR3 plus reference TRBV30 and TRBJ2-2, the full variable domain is SQTIHQWPATLVQPVGSPLSLECTVEGTSNPNLYWYRQAAGRGLQLLFYSVGIGQISSEVPQNLSASRPQDRQFILSSKKLLLSDSGFYLCAWSVKGVGELFFGEGSRLTVL.

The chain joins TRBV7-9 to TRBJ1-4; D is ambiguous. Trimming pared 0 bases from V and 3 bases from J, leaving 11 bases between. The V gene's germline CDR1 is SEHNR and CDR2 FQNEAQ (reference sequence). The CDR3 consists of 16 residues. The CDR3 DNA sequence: TGTGCCAGCAGCTTAGCGCCCACCGCCTCTAATGAAAAACTGTTTTTT. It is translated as CASSLAPTASNEKLFF. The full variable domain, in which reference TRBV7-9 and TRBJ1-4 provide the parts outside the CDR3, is DTGVSQNPRHKITKRGQNVTFRCDPISEHNRLYWYRQTLGQGPEFLTYFQNEAQLEKSRLLSDRFSAERPKGSFSTLEIQRTEQGDSAMYLCASSLAPTASNEKLFFGSGTQLSVL.

CDR3 in amino acids: CAISESDREGAEAFF. The CDR3 DNA sequence: TGTGCCATCAGTGAGTCGGACAGGGAAGGGGCTGAAGCTTTCTTT. This chain joins TRBV10-3 and TRBJ1-1; 8 nucleotides line up with TRBD1. In germline, CDR1 is ENHRY, CDR2 SYGVKD. This CDR3 contains 15 residues. The J segment lost 6 bases and the V segment lost 0 bases, leaving 6 bases of the junction unmatched.

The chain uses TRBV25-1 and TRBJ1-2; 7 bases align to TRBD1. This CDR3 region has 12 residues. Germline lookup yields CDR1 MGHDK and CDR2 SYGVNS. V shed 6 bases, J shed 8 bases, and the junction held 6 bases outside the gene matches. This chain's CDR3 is CASRLQGLGYTF. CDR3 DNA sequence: TGTGCCAGCAGACTACAGGGGCTAGGCTACACCTTC.

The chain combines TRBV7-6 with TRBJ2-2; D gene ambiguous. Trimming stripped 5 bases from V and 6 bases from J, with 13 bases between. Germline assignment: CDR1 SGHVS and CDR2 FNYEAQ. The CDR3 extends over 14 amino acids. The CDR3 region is CASSQGTAAGELFF. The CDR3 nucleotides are TGTGCCAGCAGCCAAGGAACCGCTGCCGGGGAGCTGTTTTTT.

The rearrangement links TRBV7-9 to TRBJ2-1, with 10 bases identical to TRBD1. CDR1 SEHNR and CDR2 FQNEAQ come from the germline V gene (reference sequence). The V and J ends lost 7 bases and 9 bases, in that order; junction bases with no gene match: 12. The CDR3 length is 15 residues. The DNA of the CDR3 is TGTGCCAGCACCCTGGGGGGGACAGGGGCAGGTGAGCAGTTCTTC. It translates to CASTLGGTGAGEQFF.

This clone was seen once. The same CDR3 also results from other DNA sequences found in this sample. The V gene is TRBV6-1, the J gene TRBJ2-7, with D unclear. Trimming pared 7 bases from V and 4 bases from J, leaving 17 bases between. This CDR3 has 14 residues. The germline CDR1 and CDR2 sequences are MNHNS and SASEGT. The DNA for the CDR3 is TGTGCCAGCAATCGTTCGCCAGGATCATACGAGCAGTACTTC. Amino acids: CASNRSPGSYEQYF.

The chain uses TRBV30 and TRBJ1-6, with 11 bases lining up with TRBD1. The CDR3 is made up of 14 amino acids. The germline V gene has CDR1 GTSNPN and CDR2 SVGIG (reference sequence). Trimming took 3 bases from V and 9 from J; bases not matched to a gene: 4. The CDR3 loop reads CAWRVDRGLSPLHF. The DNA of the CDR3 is TGTGCCTGGAGGGTGGACAGGGGGCTTTCACCCCTCCACTTT.

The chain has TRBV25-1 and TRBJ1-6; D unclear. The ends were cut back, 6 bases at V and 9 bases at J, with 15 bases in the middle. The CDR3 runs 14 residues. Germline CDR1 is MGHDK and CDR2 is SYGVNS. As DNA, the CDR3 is TGTGCCAGCAGGGAACACCCCTCTAGTTCACCCCTCCACTTT. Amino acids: CASREHPSSSPLHF. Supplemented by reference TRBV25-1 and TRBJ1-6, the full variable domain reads EADIYQTPRYLVIGTGKKITLECSQTMGHDKMYWYQQDPGMELHLIHYSYGVNSTEKGDLSSESTVSRIRTEHFPLTLESARPSHTSQYLCASREHPSSSPLHFGNGTRLTVT.

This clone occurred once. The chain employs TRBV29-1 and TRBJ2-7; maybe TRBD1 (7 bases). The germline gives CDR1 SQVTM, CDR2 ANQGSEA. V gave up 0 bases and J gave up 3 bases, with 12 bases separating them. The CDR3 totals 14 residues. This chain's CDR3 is CSVEEEGALYEQYF. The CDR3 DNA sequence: TGCAGCGTTGAAGAGGAGGGGGCACTCTACGAGCAGTACTTC.

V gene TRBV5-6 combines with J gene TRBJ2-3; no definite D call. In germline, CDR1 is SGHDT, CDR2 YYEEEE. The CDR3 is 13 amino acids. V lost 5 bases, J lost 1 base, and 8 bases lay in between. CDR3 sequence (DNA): TGTGCCAGCAGATCGACTGGCACAGATACGCAGTATTTT. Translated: CASRSTGTDTQYF.

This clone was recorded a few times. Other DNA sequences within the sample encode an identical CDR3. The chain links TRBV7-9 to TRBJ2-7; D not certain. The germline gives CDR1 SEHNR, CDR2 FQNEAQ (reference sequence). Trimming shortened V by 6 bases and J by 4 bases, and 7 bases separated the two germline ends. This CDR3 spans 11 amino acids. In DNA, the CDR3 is TGTGCCAGCAGTCCCTCGTACGAGCAGTACTTC. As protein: CASSPSYEQYF.

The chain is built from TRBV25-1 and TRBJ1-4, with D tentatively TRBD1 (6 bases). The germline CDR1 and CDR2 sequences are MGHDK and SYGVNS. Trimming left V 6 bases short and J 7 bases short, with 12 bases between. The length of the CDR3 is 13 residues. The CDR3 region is CASRDLQGEKLFF. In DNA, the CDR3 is TGTGCCAGCAGGGACTTACAGGGTGAAAAACTGTTTTTT.

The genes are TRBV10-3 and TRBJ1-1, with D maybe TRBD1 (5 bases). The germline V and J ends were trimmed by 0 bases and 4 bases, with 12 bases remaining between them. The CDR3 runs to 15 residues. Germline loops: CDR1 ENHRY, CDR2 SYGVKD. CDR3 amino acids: CAISESPGLGTEAFF. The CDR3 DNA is TGTGCCATCAGTGAGTCCCCAGGGTTGGGCACTGAAGCTTTCTTT.

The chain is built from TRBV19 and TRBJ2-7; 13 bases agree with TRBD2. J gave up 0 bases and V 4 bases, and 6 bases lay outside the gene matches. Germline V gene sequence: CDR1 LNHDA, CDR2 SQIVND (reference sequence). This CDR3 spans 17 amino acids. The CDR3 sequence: CASSRTGTSGTSYEQYF. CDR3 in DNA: TGTGCCAGTAGTAGAACCGGGACTAGCGGGACCTCCTACGAGCAGTACTTC. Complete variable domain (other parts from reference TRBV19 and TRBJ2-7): DGGITQSPKYLFRKEGQNVTLSCEQNLNHDAMYWYRQDPGQGLRLIYYSQIVNDFQKGDIAEGYSVSREKKESFPLTVTSAQKNPTAFYLCASSRTGTSGTSYEQYFGPGTRLTVT.

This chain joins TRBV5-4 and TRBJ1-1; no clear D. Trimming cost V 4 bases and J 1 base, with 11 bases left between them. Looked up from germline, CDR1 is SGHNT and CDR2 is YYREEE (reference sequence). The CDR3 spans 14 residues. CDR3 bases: TGTGCCAGCAGCGTGGATAAATCGAACACTGAAGCTTTCTTT. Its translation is CASSVDKSNTEAFF.